The 11 T cell receptor beta chains below come from one sample, sequenced in a study of OX40 agonist ivuxolimab in advanced cancers. The protocol was immunoSEQ multiplex PCR, while the TCRdb copy is restricted to in-frame clones and leaves out a portion. The sample lists just under 60,000 clones; roughly nine tenths were seen once. The input for sequencing was CD4+ or CD8+ T cells sorted from blood, taken in a trial of the OX40 agonist ivuxolimab. The receptors come from an adult with an advanced solid tumor such as melanoma, head and neck, liver or kidney cancer.

The chain links TRBV4-2 to TRBJ2-3; 9 bases map to TRBD2. Germline lookup yields CDR1 LGHNA and CDR2 YNFKEQ. The CDR3 length is 15 residues. The ends lost 2 bases at V and 2 bases at J; junction bases unmatched: 2. The CDR3 nucleotides read TGTGCCAGCAGCCAACTAGCGGGACACACAGATACGCAGTATTTT. This sequence encodes CASSQLAGHTDTQYF.

The rearrangement joins TRBV30 to TRBJ2-2, with 10 bases matching TRBD1. J gave up 7 bases and V 7 bases, and 6 bases lay outside the gene matches. Germline V gene data show CDR1 as GTSNPN and CDR2 as SVGIG (reference sequence). The CDR3 sequence is 13 residues long. The CDR3 bases are TGTGCCTCGACAGGGGGCGCCAGCGGGGAGCTGTTTTTT. It specifies CASTGGASGELFF.

The V and J genes are TRBV7-8 and TRBJ2-5; no firm D call. The CDR3 extends over 16 amino acids. Trimming took off 1 base at V and 4 bases at J, with 16 bases between the two ends. The V gene's germline CDR1 is SGHVS and CDR2 FQNEAQ. This CDR3 reads CASSLEGSPELETQYF. The CDR3 DNA sequence: TGTGCCAGCAGCTTAGAGGGCAGCCCCGAATTAGAGACCCAGTACTTC.

This chain uses TRBV11-2 with TRBJ1-3, with D possibly matching TRBD1 (6 bases). The CDR3 length is 15 residues. Trimming left V 4 bases short and J 0 bases short, with 10 bases between. The germline gives CDR1 SGHAT, CDR2 FQNNGV. CDR3 protein: CASSSGQSSGNTIYF. The CDR3 DNA is TGTGCCAGCAGCTCAGGACAGAGCTCTGGAAACACCATATATTTT.

This sequence joins TRBV9 and TRBJ2-7, with D perhaps assigned TRBD1 or TRBD2 (6 bases each). CDR3 length: 18 amino acids. Deletions cut 0 bases from V and 2 bases from J, with 21 bases between. The germline gives CDR1 SGDLS, CDR2 YYNGEE. The CDR3 bases are TGTGCCAGCAGCGTAGGAGGGGGTGCGGGACGTGGCCCCTACGAGCAGTACTTC. Translation gives CASSVGGGAGRGPYEQYF.

The genes are TRBV7-9 and TRBJ2-1, with TRBD2 matching 10 bases. V shed 2 bases, J shed 5 bases, and the junction held 9 bases outside the gene matches. This CDR3 contains 17 residues. Germline CDR1 and CDR2: SEHNR and FQNEAQ (reference sequence). In nucleotides, the CDR3 is TGTGCCAGCAGCTTAAACCCTCTAGCGGGAGCAAACAATGAGCAGTTCTTC. Translated, it gives CASSLNPLAGANNEQFF.

The V and J genes are TRBV7-8 and TRBJ1-5; D perhaps matches TRBD1 (5 bases). This CDR3 contains 17 residues. V dropped 4 bases and J dropped 0 bases, with 16 bases sitting between them. Germline-derived CDR1 and CDR2 are SGHVS and FQNEAQ. The DNA for the CDR3 is TGTGCCAGCAGCTACAATGCCGGGACTTATAGCAATCAGCCCCAGCATTTT. As protein: CASSYNAGTYSNQPQHF.

V gene TRBV6-5 combines with J gene TRBJ1-1; tentative D call: TRBD1 (5 bases). The germline V gene has CDR1 MNHEY and CDR2 SVGAGI. Between the trimmed V and J ends, which lost 5 bases and 2 bases, there was a span of 12 bases. CDR3 length: 14 residues. Here the CDR3 reads CASSDRPSNTEAFF. The DNA for the CDR3 is TGTGCCAGCAGTGACAGACCTTCAAACACTGAAGCTTTCTTT.

This clone occurred a few times. J is TRBJ1-2 and V is TRBV6-5; 9 bases are a match to TRBD1. Per the germline V gene, CDR1 is MNHEY and CDR2 is SVGAGI. V lost 5 bases, J lost 5 bases, and 9 bases stayed unmatched. The CDR3 has 15 residues. The DNA for the CDR3 is TGTGCCAGCAGTCGACAGGGGACAGGGACTTATGGCTACACCTTC. Protein product: CASSRQGTGTYGYTF.

This CDR3 reads CASRASNQPQHF. The CDR3 DNA sequence: TGTGCCTCTAGGGCGAGCAATCAGCCCCAGCATTTT. The gene calls are TRBV19 and TRBJ1-5, with D hard to call. The CDR3 is made up of 12 amino acids. V was cut by 11 bases and J by 1 base, with 9 bases left in between. CDR1 and CDR2 (germline): LNHDA, SQIVND (reference sequence).

The chain combines TRBV7-6 with TRBJ1-1; maybe TRBD1 (6 bases). This CDR3 spans 14 amino acids. Germline V CDR1 and CDR2: SGHVS, FNYEAQ. The ends were cut back, 5 bases at V and 4 bases at J, with 14 bases in the middle. CDR3 nucleotides: TGTGCCAGCAGCCGATACAGGGAGAGCACTGAAGCTTTCTTT. The encoded protein is CASSRYRESTEAFF.